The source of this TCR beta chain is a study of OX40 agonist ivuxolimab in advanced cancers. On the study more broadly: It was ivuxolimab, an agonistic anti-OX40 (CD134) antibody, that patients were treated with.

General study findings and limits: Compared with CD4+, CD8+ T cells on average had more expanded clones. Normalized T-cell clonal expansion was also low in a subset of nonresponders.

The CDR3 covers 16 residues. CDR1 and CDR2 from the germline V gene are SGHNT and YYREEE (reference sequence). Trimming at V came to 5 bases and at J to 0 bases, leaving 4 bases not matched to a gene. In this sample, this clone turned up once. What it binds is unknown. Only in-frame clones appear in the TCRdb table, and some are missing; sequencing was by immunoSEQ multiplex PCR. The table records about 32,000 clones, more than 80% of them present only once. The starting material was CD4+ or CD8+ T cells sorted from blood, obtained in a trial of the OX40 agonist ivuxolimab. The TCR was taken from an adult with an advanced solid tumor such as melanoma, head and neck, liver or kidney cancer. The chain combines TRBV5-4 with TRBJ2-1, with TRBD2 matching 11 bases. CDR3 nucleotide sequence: TGTGCCAGCAGTCCCCTAGCGGGAGGCTCCTACAATGAGCAGTTCTTC. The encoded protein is CASSPLAGGSYNEQFF.